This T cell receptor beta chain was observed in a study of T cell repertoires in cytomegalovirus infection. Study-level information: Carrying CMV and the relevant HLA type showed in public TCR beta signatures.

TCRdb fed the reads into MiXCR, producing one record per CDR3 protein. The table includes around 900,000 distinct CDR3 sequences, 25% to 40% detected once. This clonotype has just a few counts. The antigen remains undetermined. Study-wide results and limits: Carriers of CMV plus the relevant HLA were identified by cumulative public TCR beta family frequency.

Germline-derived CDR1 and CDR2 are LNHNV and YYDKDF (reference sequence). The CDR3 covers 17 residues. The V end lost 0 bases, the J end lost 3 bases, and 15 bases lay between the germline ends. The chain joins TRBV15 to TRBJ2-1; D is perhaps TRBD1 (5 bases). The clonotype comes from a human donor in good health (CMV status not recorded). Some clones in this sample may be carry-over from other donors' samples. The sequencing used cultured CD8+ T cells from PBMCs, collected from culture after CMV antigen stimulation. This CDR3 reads CATSRDSRVGNYNEQFF. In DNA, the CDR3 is TGTGCCACCAGCAGAGATTCCAGGGTCGGAAACTACAATGAGCAGTTCTTC.